Below, one T cell receptor beta chain is given with its context. The antigen is unknown. The sample comes from a study of T cell responses to AZD1222 COVID-19 vaccine. Study-level results: White British ancestry dominated among donors, who included more females, and clonal diversity was possibly underestimated. Variant regions that are unmutated are reportedly the target of nearly half of spike-specific TCRs. Following two doses of AZD1222, Spike-specific TCR breadth and depth rose. Spike was spanned by vaccine-associated CD4 TCRs, which were dominant at 160-218 and 743-854.

Germline loops: CDR1 SGHDT, CDR2 YYEEEE. With 2 bases removed from V and 2 bases from J, the gap between germline ends came to 11 bases. The CDR3 covers 15 residues. Generated by immunoSEQ multiplex PCR, the TCRdb table keeps only in-frame clones and is missing some. The sample holds tens of thousands of clones, roughly nine tenths seen once. The clonotype was recovered from an adult in good health. The specimen comprised peripheral blood, sampled on day 0 of AZD1222 vaccination. The genes are TRBV5-6 and TRBJ1-3; TRBD1 is a possible D gene (6 bases). The chain's CDR3 is CASSLTGTPGNTIYF. As DNA, the CDR3 is TGTGCCAGCAGCTTAACGGGGACACCTGGAAACACCATATATTTT.